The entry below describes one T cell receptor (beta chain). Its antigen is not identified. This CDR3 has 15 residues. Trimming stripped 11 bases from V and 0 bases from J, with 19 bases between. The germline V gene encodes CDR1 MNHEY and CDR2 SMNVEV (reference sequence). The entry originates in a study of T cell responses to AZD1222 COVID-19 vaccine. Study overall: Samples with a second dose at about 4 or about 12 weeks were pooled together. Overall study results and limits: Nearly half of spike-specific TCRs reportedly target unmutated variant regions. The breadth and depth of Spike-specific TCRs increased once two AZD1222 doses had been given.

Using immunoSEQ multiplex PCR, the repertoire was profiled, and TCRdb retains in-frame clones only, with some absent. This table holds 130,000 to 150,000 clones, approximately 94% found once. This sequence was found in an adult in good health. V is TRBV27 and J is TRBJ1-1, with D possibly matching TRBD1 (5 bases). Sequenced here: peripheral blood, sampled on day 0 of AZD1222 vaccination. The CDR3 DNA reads TGTGCCGCGCCGGGGCCGAAAAACATGAACACTGAAGCTTTCTTT. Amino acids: CAAPGPKNMNTEAFF.